These T cell receptor beta chains were read from a single sample in a study of chemoradiotherapy in HPV16-positive cancers. Libraries were prepared by immunoSEQ multiplex PCR; TCRdb keeps only in-frame clonotypes and omits some of them. The data contain roughly 13,000 clones, roughly 70% of them seen just once; the ten biggest clones take up roughly 18%. The sample was taken from a patient who underwent chemoradiotherapy. The source of these receptors is a human donor with HPV-associated anogenital cancer. Each CDR3 is given with its conserved first and last residue. Fields, in order: V gene, D gene, clone size, J gene, CDR3 length, CDR3 protein, CDR3 DNA. A D gene is named only where the DNA matches it firmly. Size tells how often a clone was seen (once, few, many) or the class of an expanded clone, and some rows leave it out.

TRBV7-4	TRBD1	NA	TRBJ1-6	17	CASSLGQGCSIDSPLHF	TGTGCCAGCAGCCTGGGACAGGGTTGTAGTATTGATTCACCCCTCCACTTT
TRBV7-9	NA	NA	TRBJ1-5	16	CASSLGAGKSNQPQHF	TGTGCCAGCAGCTTAGGGGCTGGGAAGAGCAATCAGCCCCAGCATTTT
TRBV10-3	NA	few	TRBJ1-1	13	CAISGTENTEAFF	TGTGCCATCAGTGGGACTGAGAACACTGAAGCTTTCTTT
TRBV2	TRBD1	NA	TRBJ2-7	14	CASNVPGTGGEQYF	TGTGCCAGCAATGTACCCGGGACAGGGGGCGAGCAGTACTTC
TRBV5-4	NA	NA	TRBJ2-7	14	CASSLDSTSYEQYF	TGTGCCAGCAGCTTGGACAGCACCTCCTACGAGCAGTACTTC
TRBV15	NA	few	TRBJ2-1	14	CATSRDLSGGKQFF	TGTGCCACCAGCAGAGATCTGTCCGGGGGTAAGCAGTTCTTC
TRBV11-3	NA	NA	TRBJ1-1	12	CASPDMNTEAFF	TGTGCCAGCCCAGACATGAACACTGAAGCTTTCTTT
TRBV4-1	NA	NA	TRBJ1-5	15	CASSQDGWGSQPQHF	TGCGCCAGCAGCCAAGATGGTTGGGGAAGTCAGCCCCAGCATTTT
TRBV10-3	NA	NA	TRBJ2-7	13	CATKGATDYEQYF	TGTGCCACCAAAGGGGCCACCGACTACGAGCAGTACTTC
TRBV6-1	NA	NA	TRBJ1-5	13	CASSGYSNQPQHF	TGTGCCAGCAGTGGTTACAGCAATCAGCCCCAGCATTTT
TRBV2	TRBD1	NA	TRBJ2-1	15	CASSLRGQGSNEQFF	TGTGCCAGCTCCCTCAGAGGACAGGGTAGTAATGAGCAGTTCTTC
TRBV5-1	NA	once	TRBJ1-2	14	CASSLGTGRSGYTF	TGCGCCAGCAGCTTGGGCACAGGGAGGTCTGGCTACACCTTC
TRBV6-1	TRBD1	NA	TRBJ1-5	16	CASSDLGTGGNQPQHF	TGTGCCAGCAGTGACCTGGGGACAGGGGGCAATCAGCCCCAGCATTTT